This T cell receptor (beta chain) stems from a study of spatial heterogeneity in lung cancer. CDR3 length equals 14 residues. The ends lost 7 bases at V and 1 base at J; junction bases unmatched: 6. Germline CDR1 is SGHTA and CDR2 is FQGNSA. Using its own MiXCR run on the 5' RACE reads, TCRdb lists one record per CDR3 protein. In the table there are about 26,000 distinct CDR3 sequences, 10% to 15% of which are singletons. Documented time point: sample taken at primary tumor resection. TCRs were sequenced from unsorted whole RNA of tumor, nontumor lung or PBMC. Untreated early-stage non-small cell lung cancer patients, 72 in total, were the donors.

Sequenced here: PBMCs, sampled at surgery. This receptor was obtained from a female donor with early-stage non-small cell lung cancer. The chain has TRBV7-2 and TRBJ2-5, with 7 bases identical to TRBD2. This CDR3 is CASKLRGGQETQYF. The CDR3 coding sequence is TGTGCCAGCAAGTTGCGCGGGGGCCAAGAGACCCAGTACTTC.